The sequence of this T cell receptor (beta chain) was determined in a study of cytomegalovirus exposure and HLA in healthy donors. The CDR3 length is 16 residues. The junction had 7 bases not matched to a gene; V was cut back by 0 bases and J by 3 bases. Germline V gives CDR1 SGHRS, CDR2 YFSETQ. The primer mix had 60 Vbeta and 13 Jbeta primers. Generated by immunoSEQ multiplex PCR, the TCRdb table keeps only in-frame clones and is missing some. Of some 200,000 clones listed, 82% are singletons. In regard to this clone: The antigen remains undetermined.

General study findings and limits: As a later analysis revealed, the rate of TCR association differed by HLA locus, with DRB1 most and HLA-C fewest.

This clonotype was obtained from a woman aged 18-29 years in good health and CMV-seronegative. Sequenced material: PBMCs. This chain links TRBV5-1 with TRBJ2-7; 9 bases align to TRBD1. The CDR3 spells CASSLASGTGIYEQYF. The CDR3 coding sequence is TGCGCCAGCAGCTTGGCGTCGGGGACAGGGATCTACGAGCAGTACTTC.